The clone carrying this T cell receptor (beta chain) was seen many times. 5'RACE with constant-segment primers built TCRalpha and TCRbeta cDNA libraries with UMIs. TCRdb re-derived calls from the 5' RACE reads in MiXCR, one entry per CDR3 protein. The table records about 280,000 distinct CDR3 sequences, approximately 7.6% of them present only once. The data stem from a study of T-cell memory formation after mild COVID-19. On the study more broadly: Most TCR clusters belonged to a single donor.

The V and J ends lost 1 base and 6 bases, in that order; junction bases with no gene match: 4. Germline V CDR1 and CDR2: SGHRS, YFSETQ. The CDR3 is made up of 16 amino acids. The sequence came from a man aged 18 to 30 who had mild COVID-19 (a few samples of this study predate the infection). Cell type and time point are not known. The rearrangement links TRBV5-1 to TRBJ2-2; 12 nucleotides match TRBD2. The sample taken for sequencing was PBMCs or a T cell subset sorted from them (not recorded which). CDR3 DNA: TGCGCCAGCAGCTTGCCCGGACTAGCGGGGCCCGGGGAGCTGTTTTTT. As protein: CASSLPGLAGPGELFF.